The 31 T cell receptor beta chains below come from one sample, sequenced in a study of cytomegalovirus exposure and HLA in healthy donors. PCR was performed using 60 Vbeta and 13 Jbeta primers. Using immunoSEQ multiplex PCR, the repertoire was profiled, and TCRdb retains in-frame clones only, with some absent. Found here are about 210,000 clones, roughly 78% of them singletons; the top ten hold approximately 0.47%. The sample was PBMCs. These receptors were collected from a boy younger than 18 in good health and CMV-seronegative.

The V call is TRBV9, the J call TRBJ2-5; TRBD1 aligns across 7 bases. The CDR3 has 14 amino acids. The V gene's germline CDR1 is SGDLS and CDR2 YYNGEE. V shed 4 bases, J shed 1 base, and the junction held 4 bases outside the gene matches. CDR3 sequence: CASSQGQVQETQYF. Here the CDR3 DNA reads TGTGCCAGCAGCCAAGGACAGGTCCAAGAGACCCAGTACTTC.

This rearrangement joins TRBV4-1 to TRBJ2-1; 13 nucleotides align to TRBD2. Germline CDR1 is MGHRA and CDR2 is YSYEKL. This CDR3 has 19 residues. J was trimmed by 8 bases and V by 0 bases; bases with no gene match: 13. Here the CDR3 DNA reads TGCGCCAGCAGCCAAGACCCTCCGGGACTAGCGGGAACGAGCGATGAGCAGTTCTTC. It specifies CASSQDPPGLAGTSDEQFF.

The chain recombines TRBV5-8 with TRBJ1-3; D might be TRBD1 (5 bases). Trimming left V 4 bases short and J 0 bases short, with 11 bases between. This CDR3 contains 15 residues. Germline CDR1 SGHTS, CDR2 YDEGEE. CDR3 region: CASSPWGDSGNTIYF. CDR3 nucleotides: TGTGCCAGCAGCCCCTGGGGGGACTCTGGAAACACCATATATTTT.

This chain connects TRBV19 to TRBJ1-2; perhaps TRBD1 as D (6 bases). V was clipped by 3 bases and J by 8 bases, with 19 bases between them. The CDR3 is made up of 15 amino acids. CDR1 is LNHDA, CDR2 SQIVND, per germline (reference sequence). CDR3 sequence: CASSIKEDSYSGYTF. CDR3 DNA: TGTGCCAGTAGTATTAAGGAGGACAGCTACTCGGGCTACACCTTC.

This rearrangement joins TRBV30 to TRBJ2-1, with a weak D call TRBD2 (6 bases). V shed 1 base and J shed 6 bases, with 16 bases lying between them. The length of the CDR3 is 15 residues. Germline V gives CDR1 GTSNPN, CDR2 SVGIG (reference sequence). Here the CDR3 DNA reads TGTGCCTGGAGTGATAGGGGACTTAAAACCAATGAGCAGTTCTTC. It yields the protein CAWSDRGLKTNEQFF. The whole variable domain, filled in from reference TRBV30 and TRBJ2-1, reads SQTIHQWPATLVQPVGSPLSLECTVEGTSNPNLYWYRQAAGRGLQLLFYSVGIGQISSEVPQNLSASRPQDRQFILSSKKLLLSDSGFYLCAWSDRGLKTNEQFFGPGTRLTVL.

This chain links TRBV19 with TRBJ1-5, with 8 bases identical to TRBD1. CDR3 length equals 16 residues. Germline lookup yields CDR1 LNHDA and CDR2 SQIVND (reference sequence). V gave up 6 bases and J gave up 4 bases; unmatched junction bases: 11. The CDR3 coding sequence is TGTGCCAGTAGGCCCGGGACAGGCGCACCGAATCAGCCCCAGCATTTT. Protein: CASRPGTGAPNQPQHF.

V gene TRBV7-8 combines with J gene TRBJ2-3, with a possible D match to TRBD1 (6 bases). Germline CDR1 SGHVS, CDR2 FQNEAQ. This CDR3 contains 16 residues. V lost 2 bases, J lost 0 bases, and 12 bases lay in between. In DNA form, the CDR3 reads TGTGCCAGCAGCTTACTAGGGGGAGATAGCACAGATACGCAGTATTTT. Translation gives CASSLLGGDSTDTQYF.

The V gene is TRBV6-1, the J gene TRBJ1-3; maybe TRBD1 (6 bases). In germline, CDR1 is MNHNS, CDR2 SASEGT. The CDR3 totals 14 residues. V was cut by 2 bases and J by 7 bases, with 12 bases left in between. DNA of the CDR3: TGTGCCAGCAGTGAATCAGGGGTACCCAACACCATATATTTT. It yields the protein CASSESGVPNTIYF.

The CDR3 bases are TGTGCCAGCAGCTTACCGAGGACAGGAGGAGGAAACACCATATATTTT. Translated: CASSLPRTGGGNTIYF. The chain links TRBV7-6 to TRBJ1-3; 7 bases align to TRBD1. Per the germline V gene, CDR1 is SGHVS and CDR2 is FNYEAQ. The junction had 8 bases not matched to a gene; V was cut back by 2 bases and J by 4 bases. The CDR3 totals 16 residues.

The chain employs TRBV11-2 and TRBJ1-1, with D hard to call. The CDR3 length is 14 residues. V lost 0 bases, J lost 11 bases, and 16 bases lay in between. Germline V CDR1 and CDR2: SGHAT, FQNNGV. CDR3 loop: CASSLDRGVGPAFF. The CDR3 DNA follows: TGTGCCAGCAGCTTAGATCGCGGGGTAGGGCCGGCTTTCTTT.

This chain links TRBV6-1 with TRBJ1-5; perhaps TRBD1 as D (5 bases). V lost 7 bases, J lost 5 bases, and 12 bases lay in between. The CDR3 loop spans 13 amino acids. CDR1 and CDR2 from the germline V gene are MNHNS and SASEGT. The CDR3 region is CASIQGNDQPQHF. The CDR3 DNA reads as TGTGCCAGCATTCAGGGTAACGATCAGCCCCAGCATTTT.

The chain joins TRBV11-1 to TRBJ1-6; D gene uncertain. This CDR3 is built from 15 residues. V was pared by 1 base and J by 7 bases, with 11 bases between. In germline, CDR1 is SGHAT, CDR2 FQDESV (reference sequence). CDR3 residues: CASSLGYSGNSPLHF. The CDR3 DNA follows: TGTGCCAGCAGCTTAGGGTACAGCGGGAATTCACCCCTCCACTTT.

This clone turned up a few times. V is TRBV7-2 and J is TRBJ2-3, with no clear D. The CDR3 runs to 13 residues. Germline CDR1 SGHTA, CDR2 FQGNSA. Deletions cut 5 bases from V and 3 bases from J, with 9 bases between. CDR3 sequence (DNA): TGTGCCAGCAGCACGGGTGAGACAGATACGCAGTATTTT. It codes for CASSTGETDTQYF.

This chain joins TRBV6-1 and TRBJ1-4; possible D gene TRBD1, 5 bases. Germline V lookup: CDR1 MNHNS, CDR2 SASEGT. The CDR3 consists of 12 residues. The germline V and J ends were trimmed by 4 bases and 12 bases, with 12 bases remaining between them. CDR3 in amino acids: CASSAPPGELFF. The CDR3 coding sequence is TGTGCCAGCAGTGCCCCCCCGGGGGAACTGTTTTTT.

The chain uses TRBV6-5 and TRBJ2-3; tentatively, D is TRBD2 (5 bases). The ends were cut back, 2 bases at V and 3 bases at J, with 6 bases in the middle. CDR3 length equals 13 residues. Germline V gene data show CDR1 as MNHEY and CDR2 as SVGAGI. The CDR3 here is CASSYEGTDTQYF. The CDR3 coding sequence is TGTGCCAGCAGTTACGAGGGAACAGATACGCAGTATTTT.

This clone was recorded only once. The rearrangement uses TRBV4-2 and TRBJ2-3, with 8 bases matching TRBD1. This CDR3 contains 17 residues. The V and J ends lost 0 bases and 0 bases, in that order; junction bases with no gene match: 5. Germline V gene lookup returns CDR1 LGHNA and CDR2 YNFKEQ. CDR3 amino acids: CASSQDGRGRSTDTQYF. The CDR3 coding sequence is TGTGCCAGCAGCCAAGATGGCAGGGGGCGAAGCACAGATACGCAGTATTTT.

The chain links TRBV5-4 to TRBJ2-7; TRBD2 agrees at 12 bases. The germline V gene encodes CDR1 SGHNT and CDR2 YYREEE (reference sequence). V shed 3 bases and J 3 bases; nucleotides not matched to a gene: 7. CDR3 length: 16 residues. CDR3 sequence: CASSSPSTSGSYEQYF. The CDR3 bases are TGTGCCAGCAGCTCCCCTTCGACTAGCGGGAGCTACGAGCAGTACTTC.

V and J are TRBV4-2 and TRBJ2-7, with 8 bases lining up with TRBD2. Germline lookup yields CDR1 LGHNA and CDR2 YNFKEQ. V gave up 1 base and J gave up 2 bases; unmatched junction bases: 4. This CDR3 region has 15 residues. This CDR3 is CASSQGSGGPYEQYF. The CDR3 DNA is TGTGCCAGCAGCCAAGGGAGCGGGGGCCCCTACGAGCAGTACTTC.

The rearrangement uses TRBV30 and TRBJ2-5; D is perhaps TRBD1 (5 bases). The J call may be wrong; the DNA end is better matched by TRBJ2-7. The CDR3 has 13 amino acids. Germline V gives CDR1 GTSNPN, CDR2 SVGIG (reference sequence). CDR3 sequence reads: CAWSVRQGYEQYF. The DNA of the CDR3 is TGTGCCTGGAGTGTACGTCAGGGCTACGAGCAGTACTTC.

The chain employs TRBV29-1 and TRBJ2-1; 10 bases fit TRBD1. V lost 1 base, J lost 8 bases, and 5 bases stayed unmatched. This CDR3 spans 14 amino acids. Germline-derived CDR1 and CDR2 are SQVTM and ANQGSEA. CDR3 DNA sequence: TGCAGCGTTGAAGGACAGGGGGCGCGTTATGAGCAGTTCTTC. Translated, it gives CSVEGQGARYEQFF.

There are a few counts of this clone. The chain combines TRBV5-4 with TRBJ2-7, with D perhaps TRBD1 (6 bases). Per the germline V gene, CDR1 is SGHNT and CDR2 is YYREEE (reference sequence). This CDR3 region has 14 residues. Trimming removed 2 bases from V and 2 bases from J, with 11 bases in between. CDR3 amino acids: CASSLKDSPYEQYF. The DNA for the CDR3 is TGTGCCAGCAGCTTAAAGGACAGTCCCTACGAGCAGTACTTC.

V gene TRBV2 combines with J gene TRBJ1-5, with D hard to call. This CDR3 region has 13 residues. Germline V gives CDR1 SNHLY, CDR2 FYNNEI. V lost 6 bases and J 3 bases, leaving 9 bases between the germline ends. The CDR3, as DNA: TGTGCCAGCAGGAGGCGTTCCAATCAGCCCCAGCATTTT. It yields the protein CASRRRSNQPQHF. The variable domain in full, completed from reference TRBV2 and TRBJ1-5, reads EPEVTQTPSHQVTQMGQEVILRCVPISNHLYFYWYRQILGQKVEFLVSFYNNEISEKSEIFDDQFSVERPDGSNFTLKIRSTKLEDSAMYFCASRRRSNQPQHFGDGTRLSIL.

This CDR3 reads CASSRDSAYGYTF. The CDR3 DNA follows: TGTGCCAGCAGTCGGGACAGCGCCTATGGCTACACCTTC. The chain joins TRBV14 to TRBJ1-2; 7 bases map to TRBD1. CDR3 length equals 13 residues. Trimming cost V 6 bases and J 4 bases; bases outside gene matches: 5. Germline V CDR1 and CDR2: SGHDN, FVKESK.

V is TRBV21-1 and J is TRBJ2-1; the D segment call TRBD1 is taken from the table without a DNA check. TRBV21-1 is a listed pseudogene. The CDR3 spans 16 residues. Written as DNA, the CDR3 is TGTGCCAGCATCTCCAGGGGGGGACAGGGATTCAATGAGCAGTTCTTC. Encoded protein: CASISRGGQGFNEQFF.

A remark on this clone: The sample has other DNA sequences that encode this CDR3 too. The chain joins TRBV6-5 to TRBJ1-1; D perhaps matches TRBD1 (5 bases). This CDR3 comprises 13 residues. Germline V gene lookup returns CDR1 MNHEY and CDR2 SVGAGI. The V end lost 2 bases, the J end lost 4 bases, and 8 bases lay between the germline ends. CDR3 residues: CASSYRRGTEAFF. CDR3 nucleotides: TGTGCCAGCAGTTACCGTAGGGGCACTGAAGCTTTCTTT.

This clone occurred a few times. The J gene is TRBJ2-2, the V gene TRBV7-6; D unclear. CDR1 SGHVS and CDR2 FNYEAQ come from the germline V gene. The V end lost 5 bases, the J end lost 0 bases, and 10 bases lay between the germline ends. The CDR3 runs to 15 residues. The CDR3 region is CASSPSRTNTGELFF. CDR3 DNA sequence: TGTGCCAGCAGCCCGTCCAGAACGAACACCGGGGAGCTGTTTTTT.

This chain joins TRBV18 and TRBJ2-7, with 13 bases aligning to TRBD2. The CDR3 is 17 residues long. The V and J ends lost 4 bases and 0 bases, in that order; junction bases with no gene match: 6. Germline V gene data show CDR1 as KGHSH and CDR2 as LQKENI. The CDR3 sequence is CASSLGTSGVASYEQYF. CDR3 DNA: TGTGCCAGCTCACTAGGGACTAGCGGGGTTGCCTCCTACGAGCAGTACTTC.

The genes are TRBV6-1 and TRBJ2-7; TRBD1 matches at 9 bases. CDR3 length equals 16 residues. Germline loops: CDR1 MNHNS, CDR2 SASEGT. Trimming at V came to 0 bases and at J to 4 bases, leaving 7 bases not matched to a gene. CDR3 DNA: TGTGCCAGCAGTGAAGCGCTTCGACAGGGGGGGTACGAGCAGTACTTC. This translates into CASSEALRQGGYEQYF.

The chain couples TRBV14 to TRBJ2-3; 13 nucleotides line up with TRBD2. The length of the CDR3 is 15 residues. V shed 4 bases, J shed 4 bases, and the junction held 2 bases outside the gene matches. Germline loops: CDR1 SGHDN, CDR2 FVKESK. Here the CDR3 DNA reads TGTGCCAGCAGCCTAGGGACTAGCGGGGCAGATACGCAGTATTTT. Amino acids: CASSLGTSGADTQYF.

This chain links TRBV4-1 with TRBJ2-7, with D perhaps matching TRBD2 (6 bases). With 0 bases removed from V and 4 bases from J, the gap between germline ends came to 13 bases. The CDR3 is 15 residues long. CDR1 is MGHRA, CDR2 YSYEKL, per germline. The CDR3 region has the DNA TGCGCCAGCAGCCAAGAGGGTAGCGGTGTTTACGAGCAGTACTTC. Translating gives CASSQEGSGVYEQYF.

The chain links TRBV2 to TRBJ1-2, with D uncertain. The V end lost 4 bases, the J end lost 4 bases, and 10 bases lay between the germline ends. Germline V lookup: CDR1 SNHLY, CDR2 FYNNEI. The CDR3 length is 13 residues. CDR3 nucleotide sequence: TGTGCCAGCAGTGCTCAGGTCCTCTATGGCTACACCTTC. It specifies CASSAQVLYGYTF.